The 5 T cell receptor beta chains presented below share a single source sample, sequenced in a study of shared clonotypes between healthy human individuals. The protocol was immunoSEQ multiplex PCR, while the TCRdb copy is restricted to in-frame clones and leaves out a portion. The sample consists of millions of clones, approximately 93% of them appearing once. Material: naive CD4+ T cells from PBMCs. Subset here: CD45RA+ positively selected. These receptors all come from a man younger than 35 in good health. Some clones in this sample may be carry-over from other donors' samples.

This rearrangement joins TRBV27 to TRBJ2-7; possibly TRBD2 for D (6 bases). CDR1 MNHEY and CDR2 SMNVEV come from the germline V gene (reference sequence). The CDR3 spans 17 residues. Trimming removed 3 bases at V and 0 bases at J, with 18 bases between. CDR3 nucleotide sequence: TGTGCCAGCAGTTTCAATTCCGCGGGGCGGTTCTCCTACGAGCAGTACTTC. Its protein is CASSFNSAGRFSYEQYF.

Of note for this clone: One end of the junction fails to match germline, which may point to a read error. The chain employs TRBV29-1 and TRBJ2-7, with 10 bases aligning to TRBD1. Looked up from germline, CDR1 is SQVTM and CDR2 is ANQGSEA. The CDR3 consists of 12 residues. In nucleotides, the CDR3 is TGCAGCGCCGCCCTTAGACAGGGGGCTTTAGACTTC. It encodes CSAALRQGALDF.

This chain's CDR3 is CASSPWRGAEKLFF. The CDR3 bases are TGTGCCAGCAGTCCTTGGCGGGGGGCTGAAAAACTGTTTTTT. The V call is TRBV27, the J call TRBJ1-4; a weak D match, TRBD1 (6 bases). The germline V and J ends were trimmed by 5 bases and 7 bases, with 14 bases remaining between them. The CDR3 sequence is 14 residues long. Germline CDR1 is MNHEY and CDR2 is SMNVEV (reference sequence).

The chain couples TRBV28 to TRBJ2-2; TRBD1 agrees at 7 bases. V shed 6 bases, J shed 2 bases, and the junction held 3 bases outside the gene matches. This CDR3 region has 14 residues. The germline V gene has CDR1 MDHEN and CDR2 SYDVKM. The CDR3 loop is CASSQGVNTGELFF. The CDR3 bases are TGTGCCAGCAGCCAGGGGGTTAACACCGGGGAGCTGTTTTTT. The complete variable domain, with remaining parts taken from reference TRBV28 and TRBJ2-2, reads DVKVTQSSRYLVKRTGEKVFLECVQDMDHENMFWYRQDPGLGLRLIYFSYDVKMKEKGDIPEGYSVSREKKERFSLILESASTNQTSMYLCASSQGVNTGELFFGEGSRLTVL.

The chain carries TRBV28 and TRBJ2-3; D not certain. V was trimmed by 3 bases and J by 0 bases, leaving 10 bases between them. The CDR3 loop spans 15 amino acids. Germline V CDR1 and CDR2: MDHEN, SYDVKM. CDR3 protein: CASSLGWLSTDTQYF. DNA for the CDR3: TGTGCCAGCAGTTTGGGATGGCTTAGCACAGATACGCAGTATTTT.